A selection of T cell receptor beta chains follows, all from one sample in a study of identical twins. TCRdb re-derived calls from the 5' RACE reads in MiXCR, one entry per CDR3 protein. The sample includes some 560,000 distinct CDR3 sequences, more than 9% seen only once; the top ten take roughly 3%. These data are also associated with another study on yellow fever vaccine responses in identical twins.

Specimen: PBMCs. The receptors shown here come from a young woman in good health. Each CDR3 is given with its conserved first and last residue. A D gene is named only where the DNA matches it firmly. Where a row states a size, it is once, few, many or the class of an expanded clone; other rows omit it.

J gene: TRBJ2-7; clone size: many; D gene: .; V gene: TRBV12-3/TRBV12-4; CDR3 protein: CASSLRGDEQYF; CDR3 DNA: TGTGCCAGCAGTTTAAGGGGAGACGAGCAGTACTTC
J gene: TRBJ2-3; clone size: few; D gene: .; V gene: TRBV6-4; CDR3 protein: CARPPRSTDTQYF; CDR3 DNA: TGTGCCCGGCCCCCTAGAAGCACAGATACGCAGTATTTT
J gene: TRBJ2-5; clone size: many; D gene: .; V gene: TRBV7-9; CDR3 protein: CASSFPGNRAETQYF; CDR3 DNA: TGTGCCAGCAGCTTCCCCGGGAACCGGGCAGAGACCCAGTACTTC
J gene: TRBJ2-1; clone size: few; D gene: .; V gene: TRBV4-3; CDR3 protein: CASSQDSLSGRQFF; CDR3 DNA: TGCGCCAGCAGCCAAGACTCTTTATCGGGCCGTCAGTTCTTC
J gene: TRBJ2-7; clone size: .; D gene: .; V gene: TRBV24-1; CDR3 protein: CATQGAGEYEQYF; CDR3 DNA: TGTGCCACCCAGGGCGCGGGCGAGTACGAGCAGTACTTC
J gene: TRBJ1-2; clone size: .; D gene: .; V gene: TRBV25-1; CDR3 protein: CASTETGFGYTF; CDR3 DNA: TGTGCCAGCACAGAGACTGGGTTTGGCTACACCTTC
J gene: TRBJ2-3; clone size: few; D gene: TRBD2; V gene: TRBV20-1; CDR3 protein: CSTLHRLADFTDTQYF; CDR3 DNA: TGCAGTACCCTCCACCGACTAGCGGATTTTACAGATACGCAGTATTTT
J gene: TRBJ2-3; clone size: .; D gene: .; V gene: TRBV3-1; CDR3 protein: CASSQVGSADGTDTQYF; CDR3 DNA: TGTGCCAGCAGCCAAGTGGGCTCGGCGGATGGCACAGATACGCAGTATTTT
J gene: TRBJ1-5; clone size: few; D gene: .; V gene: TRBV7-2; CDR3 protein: CASTRTGDQPQHF; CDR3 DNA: TGTGCCAGCACCAGGACCGGAGATCAGCCCCAGCATTTT
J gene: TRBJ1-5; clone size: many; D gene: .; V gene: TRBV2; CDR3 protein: CASSAINYNQPQHF; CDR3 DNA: TGTGCCAGCAGTGCAATCAATTACAATCAGCCCCAGCATTTT
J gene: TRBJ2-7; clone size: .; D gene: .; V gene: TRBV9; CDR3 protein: CASSVSSSSYEQYF; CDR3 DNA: TGTGCCAGCAGCGTAAGTTCGAGCTCCTACGAGCAGTACTTC
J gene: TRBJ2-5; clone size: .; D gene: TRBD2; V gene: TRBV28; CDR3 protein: CAISLDSGGNSETQYF; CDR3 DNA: TGTGCCATCAGTTTGGATAGCGGGGGGAATTCAGAGACCCAGTACTTC
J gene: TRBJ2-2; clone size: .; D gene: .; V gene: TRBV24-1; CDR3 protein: CATSTIWTATNTGELFF; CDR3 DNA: TGTGCCACCAGTACTATATGGACGGCCACGAACACCGGGGAGCTGTTTTTT
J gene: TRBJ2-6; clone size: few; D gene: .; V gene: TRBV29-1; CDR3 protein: CSGGEAGANVLTF; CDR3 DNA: TGCAGCGGCGGGGAAGCTGGGGCCAACGTCCTGACTTTC
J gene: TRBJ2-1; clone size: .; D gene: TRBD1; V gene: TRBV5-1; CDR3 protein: CASSSGQGGEQFF; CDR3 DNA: TGCGCCAGCAGCTCCGGACAGGGGGGTGAGCAGTTCTTC